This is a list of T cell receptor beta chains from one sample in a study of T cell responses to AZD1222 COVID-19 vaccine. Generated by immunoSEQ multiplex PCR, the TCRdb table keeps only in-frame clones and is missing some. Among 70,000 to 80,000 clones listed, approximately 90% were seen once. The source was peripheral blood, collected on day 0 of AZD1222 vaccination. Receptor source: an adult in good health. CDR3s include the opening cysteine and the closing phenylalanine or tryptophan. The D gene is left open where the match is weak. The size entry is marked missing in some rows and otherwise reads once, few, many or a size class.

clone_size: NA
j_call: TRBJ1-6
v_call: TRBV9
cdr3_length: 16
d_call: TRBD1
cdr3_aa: CASSLTQGADVAPLHF
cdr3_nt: TGTGCCAGCAGCCTTACACAGGGGGCGGATGTTGCACCCCTCCACTTT

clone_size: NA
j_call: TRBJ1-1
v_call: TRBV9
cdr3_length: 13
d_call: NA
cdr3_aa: CASSATWNTEAFF
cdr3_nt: TGTGCCAGCAGCGCAACATGGAACACTGAAGCTTTCTTT

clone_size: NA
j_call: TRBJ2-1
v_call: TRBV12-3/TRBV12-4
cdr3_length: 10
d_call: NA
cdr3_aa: CASSFYEQFF
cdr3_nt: TGTGCCAGCAGTTTTTACGAGCAGTTCTTC

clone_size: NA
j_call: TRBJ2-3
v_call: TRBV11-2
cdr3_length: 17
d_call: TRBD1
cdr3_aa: CASSLVLQGMGTDTQYF
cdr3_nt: TGTGCCAGCAGCTTAGTTTTACAGGGGATGGGCACAGATACGCAGTATTTT

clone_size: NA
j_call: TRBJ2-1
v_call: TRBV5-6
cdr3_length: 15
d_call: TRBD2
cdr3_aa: CASSLSGGNYNEQFF
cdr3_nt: TGTGCCAGCAGCTTGAGCGGGGGGAACTACAATGAGCAGTTCTTC

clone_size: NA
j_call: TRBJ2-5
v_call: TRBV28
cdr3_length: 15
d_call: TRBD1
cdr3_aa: CASSSWTGVDETQYF
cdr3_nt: TGTGCCAGCAGTTCATGGACAGGGGTCGACGAGACCCAGTACTTC

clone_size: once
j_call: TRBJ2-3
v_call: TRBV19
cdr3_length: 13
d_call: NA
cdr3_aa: CASCAGAVNTQYF
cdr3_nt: TGTGCCAGCTGCGCCGGGGCGGTGAATACGCAGTATTTT

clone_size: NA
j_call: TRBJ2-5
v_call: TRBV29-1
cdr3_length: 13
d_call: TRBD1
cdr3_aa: CSARWTGEETQYF
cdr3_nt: TGCAGCGCTCGATGGACAGGGGAAGAGACCCAGTACTTC

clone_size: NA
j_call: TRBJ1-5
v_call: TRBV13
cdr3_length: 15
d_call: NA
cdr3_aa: CASSSELPDNQPQHF
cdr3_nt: TGTGCCAGCAGCTCGGAGCTCCCGGACAATCAGCCCCAGCATTTT

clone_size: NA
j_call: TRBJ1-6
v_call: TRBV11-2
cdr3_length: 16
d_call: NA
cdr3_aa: CASRRQAARRNSPLHF
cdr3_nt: TGTGCCAGCAGGCGTCAGGCGGCCAGACGAAATTCACCCCTCCACTTT

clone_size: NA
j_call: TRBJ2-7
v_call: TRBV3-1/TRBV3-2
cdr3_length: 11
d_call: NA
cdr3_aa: CASSQSYEQYF
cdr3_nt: TGTGCCAGCAGCCAATCTTACGAGCAGTACTTC

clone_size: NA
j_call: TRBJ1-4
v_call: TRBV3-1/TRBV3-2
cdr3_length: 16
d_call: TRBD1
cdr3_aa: CASSHTGQGYNEKLFF
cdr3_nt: TGTGCCAGCAGCCACACGGGACAGGGGTATAATGAAAAACTGTTTTTT

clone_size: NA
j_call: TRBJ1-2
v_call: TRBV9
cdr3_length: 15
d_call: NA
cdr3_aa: CASSADGATNYGYTF
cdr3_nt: TGTGCCAGCAGCGCGGACGGAGCGACTAACTATGGCTACACCTTC

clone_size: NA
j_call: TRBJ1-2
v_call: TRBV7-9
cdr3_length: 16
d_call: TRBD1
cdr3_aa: CASSSNIGQGTGGYTF
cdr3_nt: TGTGCCAGCAGTTCTAACATAGGACAGGGGACCGGTGGCTACACCTTC

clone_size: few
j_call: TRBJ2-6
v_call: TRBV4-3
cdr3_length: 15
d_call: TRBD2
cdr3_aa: CASSQETSGNYVLTF
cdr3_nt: TGCGCCAGCAGCCAAGAGACTAGCGGGAATTACGTCCTGACTTTC

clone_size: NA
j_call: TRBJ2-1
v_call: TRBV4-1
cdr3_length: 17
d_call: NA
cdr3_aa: CASSQGGAGIPGNEQFF
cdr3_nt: TGCGCCAGCAGCCAAGGGGGGGCCGGGATTCCCGGCAATGAGCAGTTCTTC

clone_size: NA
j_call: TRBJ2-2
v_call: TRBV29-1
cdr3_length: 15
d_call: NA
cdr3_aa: CSVEGTTSNTGELFF
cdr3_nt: TGCAGCGTTGAAGGGACTACCTCGAACACCGGGGAGCTGTTTTTT

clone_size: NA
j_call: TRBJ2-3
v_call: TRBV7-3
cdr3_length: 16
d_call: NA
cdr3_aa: CASSPLASPSTDTQYF
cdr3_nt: TGTGCCAGCAGCCCCTTAGCGTCCCCAAGCACAGATACGCAGTATTTT

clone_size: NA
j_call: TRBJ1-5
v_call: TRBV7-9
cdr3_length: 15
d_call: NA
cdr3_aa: CASSPRGGGDQPQHF
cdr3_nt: TGTGCCAGCAGCCCGCGGGGTGGGGGAGATCAGCCCCAGCATTTT

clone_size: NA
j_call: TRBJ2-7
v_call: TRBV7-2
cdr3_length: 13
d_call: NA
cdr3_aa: CASSTWSSYEQYF
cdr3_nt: TGTGCCAGCAGCACCTGGAGCTCCTACGAGCAGTACTTC

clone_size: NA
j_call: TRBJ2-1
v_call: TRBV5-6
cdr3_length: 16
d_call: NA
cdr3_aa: CASSLTGGRILNEQFF
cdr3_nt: TGTGCCAGCAGCTTGACCGGGGGGCGCATCCTCAATGAGCAGTTCTTC

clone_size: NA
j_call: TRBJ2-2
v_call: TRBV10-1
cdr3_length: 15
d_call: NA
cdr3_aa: CASSEATGNTGELFF
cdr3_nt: TGCGCCAGCAGTGAAGCGACAGGGAACACCGGGGAGCTGTTTTTT

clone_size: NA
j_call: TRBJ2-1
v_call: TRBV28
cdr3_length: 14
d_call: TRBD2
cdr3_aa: CASSLAGGYNEQFF
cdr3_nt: TGTGCCAGCAGTTTAGCGGGAGGCTACAATGAGCAGTTCTTC

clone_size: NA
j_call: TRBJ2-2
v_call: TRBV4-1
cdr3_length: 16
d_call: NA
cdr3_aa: CASSHGLGVNTGELFF
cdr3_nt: TGCGCCAGCAGTCACGGTTTAGGGGTGAACACCGGGGAGCTGTTTTTT

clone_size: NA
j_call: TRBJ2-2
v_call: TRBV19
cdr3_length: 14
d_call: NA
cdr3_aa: CASSIGPTPGELFF
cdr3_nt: TGTGCCAGTAGTATAGGCCCGACACCCGGGGAGCTGTTTTTT